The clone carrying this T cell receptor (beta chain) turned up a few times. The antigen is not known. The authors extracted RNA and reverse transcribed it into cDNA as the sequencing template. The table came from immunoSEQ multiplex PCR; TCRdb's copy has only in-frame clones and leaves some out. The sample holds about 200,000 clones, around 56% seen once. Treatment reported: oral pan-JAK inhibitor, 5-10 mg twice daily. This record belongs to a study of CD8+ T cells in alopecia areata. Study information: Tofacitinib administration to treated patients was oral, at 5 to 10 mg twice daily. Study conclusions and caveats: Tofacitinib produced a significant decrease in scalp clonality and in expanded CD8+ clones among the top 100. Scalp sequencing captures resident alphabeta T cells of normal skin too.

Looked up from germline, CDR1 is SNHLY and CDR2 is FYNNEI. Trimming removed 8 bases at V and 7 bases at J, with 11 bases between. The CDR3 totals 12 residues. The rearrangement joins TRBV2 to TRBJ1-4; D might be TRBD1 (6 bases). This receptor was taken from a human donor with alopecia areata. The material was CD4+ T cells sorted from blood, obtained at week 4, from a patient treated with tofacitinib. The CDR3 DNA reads TGTGCCAGCTACAGGGCGGGTGAAAAACTGTTTTTT. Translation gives CASYRAGEKLFF.